Below, 11 T cell receptor beta chains from the same sample are listed, as sequenced in a study of response to subunit inactivated influenza vaccine. Using its own MiXCR run on the RT-PCR reads, TCRdb lists one record per CDR3 protein. The sample has about 620,000 distinct CDR3 sequences, approximately 12% seen once. The sample in question was PBMCs from blood, obtained on the day of vaccination. Receptors originate from a man between 45 and 60 years old who received an inactivated influenza vaccine.

There are a few counts of this clonotype. The genes are TRBV7-8 and TRBJ2-1; 7 positions match TRBD2. This CDR3 spans 15 amino acids. V trimming: 4 bases; J trimming: 5 bases; junction bases outside the gene matches: 8. Looked up from germline, CDR1 is SGHVS and CDR2 is FQNEAQ. For the CDR3, the DNA is TGTGCCAGCAGCTCTGCGGAGGGGACTAACAATGAGCAGTTCTTC. Residues: CASSSAEGTNNEQFF.

The rearrangement links TRBV20-1 to TRBJ2-5, with 7 bases that match TRBD1. Trimming cost V 3 bases and J 1 base; bases outside gene matches: 2. The germline gives CDR1 DFQATT, CDR2 SNEGSKA (reference sequence). The length of the CDR3 is 13 residues. The CDR3 region is CSARGDSQETQYF. In nucleotides, the CDR3 is TGCAGTGCTAGGGGGGACAGCCAAGAGACCCAGTACTTC.

The chain joins TRBV6-2 or TRBV6-3 to TRBJ2-1, with 9 bases matching TRBD2. J gave up 5 bases and V 6 bases, and 8 bases lay outside the gene matches. The CDR3 sequence is 15 residues long. Germline values: CDR1 MNHEY, CDR2 SVGEGT. CDR3 nucleotide sequence: TGTGCCAGCAGACAAAGCGGGAGGAGGGACAATGAGCAGTTCTTC. This gives the protein CASRQSGRRDNEQFF.

V usage is TRBV5-1 and J usage is TRBJ2-7; TRBD1 aligns across 10 bases. V shed 4 bases, J shed 4 bases, and the junction held 14 bases outside the gene matches. The CDR3 runs to 17 residues. From germline, CDR1 is SGHRS and CDR2 YFSETQ. In DNA, the CDR3 is TGCGCCAGCAGCCCCGGGTCCTTGGACAGGGGGGTATACGAGCAGTACTTC. The encoded protein is CASSPGSLDRGVYEQYF.

Only a few counts were recorded for this clonotype. J is TRBJ2-5 and V is TRBV4-3; 12 nucleotides match TRBD1. Trimming took 1 base from V and 5 from J; bases not matched to a gene: 5. The CDR3 loop spans 16 amino acids. Germline V gene data show CDR1 as LGHNA and CDR2 as YSLEER. CDR3 coding DNA: TGCGCCAGCAGCCAAGTACCGGGACAGGGGGCTGAGACCCAGTACTTC. Translating gives CASSQVPGQGAETQYF.

The chain uses TRBV11-2 and TRBJ1-3, with D unresolved. The CDR3 loop spans 13 amino acids. From germline, CDR1 is SGHAT and CDR2 FQNNGV. Trimming stripped 0 bases from V and 8 bases from J, with 8 bases between. The CDR3 is CASSLDPKYTIYF. The DNA for the CDR3 is TGTGCCAGCAGCTTAGACCCTAAGTACACCATATATTTT.

The genes are TRBV20-1 and TRBJ1-1, with D unresolved. CDR3 length: 14 residues. The germline V gene encodes CDR1 DFQATT and CDR2 SNEGSKA (reference sequence). Between the trimmed V and J ends, which lost 6 bases and 4 bases, there was a span of 18 bases. CDR3 sequence reads: CSAPDSGATTEAFF. CDR3 DNA: TGCAGTGCCCCAGACTCGGGCGCGACCACTGAAGCTTTCTTT.

This chain connects TRBV5-1 to TRBJ2-6; TRBD1 or TRBD2 may be the D gene (6 bases each). In germline, CDR1 is SGHRS, CDR2 YFSETQ. The CDR3 has 18 residues. V dropped 4 bases and J dropped 0 bases, with 17 bases sitting between them. The CDR3 spells CASSLQGRGLSGANVLTF. CDR3 nucleotide sequence: TGCGCCAGCAGCCTACAGGGAAGGGGACTCTCTGGGGCCAACGTCCTGACTTTC.

The chain employs TRBV12-3 or TRBV12-4 and TRBJ2-3; D is unclear. V was trimmed by 2 bases and J by 3 bases, leaving 24 bases between them. This CDR3 region has 19 residues. CDR3 in amino acids: CASSLFYLTSGSQTDTQYF. CDR3 sequence (DNA): TGTGCCAGCAGTTTATTCTACTTAACCTCAGGATCCCAAACAGATACGCAGTATTTT.

The V and J genes are TRBV27 and TRBJ2-2; D is unresolved. Germline assignment: CDR1 MNHEY and CDR2 SMNVEV (reference sequence). V lost 2 bases to trimming and J lost 8 bases, with 6 bases between them. This CDR3 has 12 amino acids. In nucleotides, the CDR3 is TGTGCCAGCAGTTTAACCATGGGGGAGCTGTTTTTT. Translation gives CASSLTMGELFF.

The chain uses TRBV29-1 and TRBJ2-1; TRBD2 agrees at 12 bases. The V gene's germline CDR1 is SQVTM and CDR2 ANQGSEA. Trimming removed 2 bases from V and 6 bases from J; junction bases left unmatched: 2. The CDR3 contains 14 residues. CDR3 in DNA: TGCAGCGTTGAAAGGACTAGCGGGGTCAATGAGCAGTTCTTC. This encodes CSVERTSGVNEQFF.